This T cell receptor beta chain emerged from a study of cytomegalovirus exposure and HLA in healthy donors. Amplification used 60 Vbeta primers and 13 Jbeta primers. The protocol was immunoSEQ multiplex PCR, while the TCRdb copy is restricted to in-frame clones and leaves out a portion. The table has 250,000 to 350,000 clones, about four fifths seen once. The V end lost 5 bases, the J end lost 0 bases, and 18 bases lay between the germline ends. The CDR3 length is 17 residues. Germline V gene lookup returns CDR1 LNHDA and CDR2 SQIVND (reference sequence). Study-wide results and limits: A later analysis, which compared TCR beta chains of equal frequency, found the HLA-associated ones more clonally expanded. Prior analysis indicated that the majority of TCR beta V segments exhibited productivity approximately 87% or approximately 30% of the time. It was reported that TCR beta sequences correctly inferred the HLA-A and HLA-B alleles for most subjects. Investigators reported 150 to 200 TCR beta chains as tied to cytomegalovirus.

A remark on this clone: As yet, its antigen is unknown.

The chain recombines TRBV19 with TRBJ2-3; weak D call: TRBD1 (6 bases). This TCR came from a girl aged 2-15 years in good health and CMV-seronegative. The specimen sequenced was PBMCs. The CDR3 here is CASSLRGPGTSTDTQYF. CDR3 DNA: TGTGCCAGTAGTCTCAGGGGTCCGGGAACTAGCACAGATACGCAGTATTTT.